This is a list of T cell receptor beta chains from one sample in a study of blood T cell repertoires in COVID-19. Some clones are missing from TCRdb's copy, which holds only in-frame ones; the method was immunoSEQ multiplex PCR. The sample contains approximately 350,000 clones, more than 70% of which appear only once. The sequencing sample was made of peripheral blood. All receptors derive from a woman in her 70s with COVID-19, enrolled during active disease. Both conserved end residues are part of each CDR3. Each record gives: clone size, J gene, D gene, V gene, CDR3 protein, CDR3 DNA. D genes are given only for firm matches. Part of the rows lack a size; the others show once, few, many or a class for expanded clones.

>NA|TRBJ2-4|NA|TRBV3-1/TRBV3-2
CASSQGGERQYF
TGTGCCAGCAGCCAGGGCGGGGAGCGGCAGTACTTC
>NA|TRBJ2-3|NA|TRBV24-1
CATSDASNPDTQYF
TGTGCCACCAGTGATGCTAGCAATCCAGATACGCAGTATTTT
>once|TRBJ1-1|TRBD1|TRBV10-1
CASSPGGQGAPEAFF
TGCGCCAGCAGTCCCGGAGGACAGGGGGCCCCTGAAGCTTTCTTT
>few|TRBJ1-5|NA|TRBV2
CASSDREGQPQHF
TGTGCCAGCAGTGACAGGGAGGGTCAGCCCCAGCATTTT
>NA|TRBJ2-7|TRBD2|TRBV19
CASSLAGEAYEQYF
TGTGCCAGTAGTCTAGCGGGGGAAGCCTACGAGCAGTACTTC
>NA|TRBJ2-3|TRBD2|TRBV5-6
CASSLRGGSTDTQYF
TGTGCCAGCAGCTTGCGGGGGGGTTCGACAGATACGCAGTATTTT
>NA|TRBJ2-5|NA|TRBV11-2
CASSSGVGFQETQYF
TGTGCCAGCAGCTCAGGGGTGGGCTTTCAAGAGACCCAGTACTTC
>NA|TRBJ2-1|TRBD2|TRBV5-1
CASSSTEGLAGNEQFF
TGCGCCAGCAGCTCCACCGAGGGACTAGCGGGGAATGAGCAGTTCTTC
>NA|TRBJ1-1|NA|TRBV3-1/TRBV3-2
CASSQVPGGTEAFF
TGTGCCAGCAGCCAAGTGCCGGGGGGGACTGAAGCTTTCTTT
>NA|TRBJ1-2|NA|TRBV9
CASSVEGVGYTF
TGTGCCAGCAGCGTAGAAGGGGTTGGCTACACCTTC
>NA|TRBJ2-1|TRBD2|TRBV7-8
CASSYQRLAVYNEQFF
TGTGCCAGCAGCTACCAAAGGCTAGCGGTTTACAATGAGCAGTTCTTC
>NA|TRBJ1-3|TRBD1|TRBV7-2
CASSFPGGGNTIYF
TGTGCCAGCAGCTTCCCAGGGGGGGGAAACACCATATATTTT
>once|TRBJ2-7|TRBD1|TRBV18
CASSPLDRGPSEQYF
TGTGCCAGCTCACCCCTGGACAGGGGGCCGTCCGAGCAGTACTTC
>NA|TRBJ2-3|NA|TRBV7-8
CASSLGRSTDTQYF
TGTGCCAGCAGCTTAGGCAGGAGCACAGATACGCAGTATTTT
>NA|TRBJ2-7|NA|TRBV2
CASSPYWDTPYEQYF
TGTGCCAGCAGCCCTTATTGGGACACCCCCTACGAGCAGTACTTC
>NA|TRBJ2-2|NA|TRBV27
CASSPPPGELHTGELFF
TGTGCCAGCAGCCCCCCGCCCGGGGAGCTTCACACCGGGGAGCTGTTTTTT